One sample yielded the 28 T cell receptor beta chains listed below, sequenced in a study of shared clonotypes between healthy human individuals. This table comes from immunoSEQ multiplex PCR, and its TCRdb copy is limited to in-frame clones, with some not included. This sample has some 2,100,000 clones, with approximately 94% found just once. Sequencing input: naive CD4+ T cells sorted from blood. Subset reported: CD45RA+ positively selected. The receptors shown here come from a man aged 18 to 30 in good health.

The V and J genes are TRBV7-2 and TRBJ2-1, with 13 bases fitting TRBD2. Germline V lookup: CDR1 SGHTA, CDR2 FQGNSA. V was pared by 5 bases and J by 6 bases, with 4 bases of the junction left unmatched. This CDR3 spans 15 amino acids. The CDR3 loop reads CASSRLAGGSNEQFF. DNA for the CDR3: TGTGCCAGCAGCCGACTAGCGGGAGGTAGCAATGAGCAGTTCTTC.

This sequence joins TRBV28 and TRBJ1-5, with 7 bases lining up with TRBD1. The CDR3 covers 15 residues. Germline assignment: CDR1 MDHEN and CDR2 SYDVKM. Losses at the gene ends were 5 bases for V and 3 bases for J; bases not matched to a gene: 7. CDR3 in DNA: TGTGCCAGCAGTGTTGGGACAGCATTCAATCAGCCCCAGCATTTT. Translated, it gives CASSVGTAFNQPQHF.

The CDR3 DNA is TGTGCCAGCAGTTTTTCGGGACTGGGGCCCGACTATGGCTACACCTTC. Translating gives CASSFSGLGPDYGYTF. The chain recombines TRBV27 with TRBJ1-2; TRBD1 might be the D (5 bases). The germline V and J ends were trimmed by 3 bases and 3 bases, with 17 bases remaining between them. Looked up from germline, CDR1 is MNHEY and CDR2 is SMNVEV (reference sequence). The CDR3 runs 16 residues.

V gene TRBV18 combines with J gene TRBJ1-2; a weak D match, TRBD1 (6 bases). The CDR3 has 16 residues. V shed 4 bases and J shed 0 bases, with 15 bases lying between them. The germline V gene has CDR1 KGHSH and CDR2 LQKENI. CDR3 amino acids: CASSLLGQRSNYGYTF. CDR3 DNA: TGTGCCAGCTCACTATTAGGACAGCGATCTAACTATGGCTACACCTTC.

This clone was picked up one time. This chain links TRBV6-5 with TRBJ2-1; a possible D gene is TRBD1 (5 bases). The germline V and J ends were trimmed by 5 bases and 4 bases, with 12 bases remaining between them. The germline V gene encodes CDR1 MNHEY and CDR2 SVGAGI. The CDR3 is 14 amino acids. The CDR3 here is CASSLLTAYNEQFF. The CDR3 nucleotides read TGTGCCAGCAGTCTCCTGACAGCTTACAATGAGCAGTTCTTC.

The chain recombines TRBV30 with TRBJ1-2; TRBD1 aligns across 7 bases. Trimming took 0 bases from V and 4 from J; bases not matched to a gene: 5. In germline, CDR1 is GTSNPN, CDR2 SVGIG (reference sequence). The CDR3 totals 14 residues. CDR3 in amino acids: CAWSVRTGVYGYTF. CDR3 bases: TGTGCCTGGAGTGTACGGACAGGAGTCTATGGCTACACCTTC.

This chain joins TRBV19 and TRBJ1-6; TRBD1 might be the D (6 bases). The CDR3 covers 14 residues. Germline V CDR1 and CDR2: LNHDA, SQIVND (reference sequence). With 3 bases removed from V and 9 bases from J, the gap between germline ends came to 12 bases. This chain's CDR3 is CASSMQGSPSPLHF. CDR3 nucleotide sequence: TGTGCCAGTAGTATGCAGGGGTCGCCTTCACCCCTCCACTTT.

The chain is built from TRBV11-3 and TRBJ2-1; 7 bases match TRBD2. CDR1 and CDR2 from the germline V gene are SGHNT and YENEEA. Losses at the gene ends were 1 base for V and 4 bases for J; bases not matched to a gene: 4. The CDR3 runs 15 residues. The CDR3 sequence: CASSLGAGTYNEQFF. The CDR3 DNA reads as TGTGCCAGCAGCTTAGGAGCGGGGACTTACAATGAGCAGTTCTTC.

This sequence joins TRBV28 and TRBJ2-7, with 9 bases fitting TRBD1. V was clipped by 6 bases and J by 2 bases; unmatched bases: 5. The CDR3 is 14 amino acids. The germline gives CDR1 MDHEN, CDR2 SYDVKM. CDR3 protein: CASRGQGSTYEQYF. The CDR3 bases are TGTGCCAGCAGAGGACAGGGGTCCACCTACGAGCAGTACTTC.

The rearrangement links TRBV6-5 to TRBJ1-6, with unresolved D. Germline values: CDR1 MNHEY, CDR2 SVGAGI. This CDR3 has 13 amino acids. Trimming stripped 8 bases from V and 7 bases from J, with 12 bases between. The CDR3 bases are TGTGCCAGCTCTAGGGCGCAAAATTCACCCCTCCACTTT. This sequence encodes CASSRAQNSPLHF.

V gene TRBV4-3 combines with J gene TRBJ1-2; D is ambiguous. The CDR3 totals 15 residues. Deletions cut 0 bases from V and 4 bases from J, with 12 bases between. Per the germline V gene, CDR1 is LGHNA and CDR2 is YSLEER. The CDR3: CASSQDPTGIYGYTF. The CDR3 bases are TGCGCCAGCAGCCAAGATCCGACCGGAATCTATGGCTACACCTTC.

The chain carries TRBV5-4 and TRBJ2-1; D is unresolved. Trimming removed 0 bases at V and 2 bases at J, with 9 bases between. CDR1 SGHNT and CDR2 YYREEE come from the germline V gene (reference sequence). The CDR3 is 15 amino acids. CDR3 amino acids: CASSLDLLTYNEQFF. CDR3 bases: TGTGCCAGCAGCTTGGACCTGTTAACCTACAATGAGCAGTTCTTC.

The rearrangement links TRBV11-2 to TRBJ2-3, with a weak D call TRBD1 (6 bases). The CDR3 runs to 18 residues. Germline CDR1 is SGHAT and CDR2 is FQNNGV. Trimming cost V 3 bases and J 3 bases, with 22 bases left between them. CDR3 nucleotides: TGTGCCAGCAGCTTGGCCGTATTAAGGGGGACGGGAACAGATACGCAGTATTTT. It is translated as CASSLAVLRGTGTDTQYF.

The genes are TRBV30 and TRBJ2-5; the D gene is possibly TRBD1 (6 bases). Germline V gene lookup returns CDR1 GTSNPN and CDR2 SVGIG (reference sequence). The V end lost 5 bases, the J end lost 2 bases, and 12 bases lay between the germline ends. This CDR3 is 13 amino acids long. The CDR3 here is CAWGRTAQETQYF. In DNA, the CDR3 is TGTGCCTGGGGACGGACAGCTCAAGAGACCCAGTACTTC.

This clone appeared a single time. This rearrangement joins TRBV14 to TRBJ2-2; D possibly corresponds to TRBD2 (6 bases). This CDR3 has 19 amino acids. Trimming left V 3 bases short and J 1 base short, with 21 bases between. CDR1 and CDR2 (germline): SGHDN, FVKESK. The CDR3 loop is CASSHRRGSGLMNTGELFF. In DNA form, the CDR3 reads TGTGCCAGCAGCCACAGAAGAGGTTCGGGACTCATGAACACCGGGGAGCTGTTTTTT.

For this clone: The sample carries other DNA sequences with the same CDR3. For the CDR3, the DNA is TGCGCCAGCAGCTTGGACAGGGGAGGGGAAAAACTGTTTTTT. This sequence encodes CASSLDRGGEKLFF. The chain couples TRBV5-1 to TRBJ1-4; 7 nucleotides agree with TRBD1. This CDR3 contains 14 residues. Germline trimming cut 0 bases from V and 8 bases from J; bases unmatched to any gene: 4. Per the germline V gene, CDR1 is SGHRS and CDR2 is YFSETQ.

V gene TRBV7-9 combines with J gene TRBJ2-5; 7 bases map to TRBD2. CDR3 length: 15 amino acids. Germline CDR1 SEHNR, CDR2 FQNEAQ (reference sequence). The trim removed 1 base at V and 4 bases at J, leaving 6 bases unmatched. The CDR3 region has the DNA TGTGCCAGCAGCTTAGTCCAGGGAGGGATAGAGACCCAGTACTTC. Protein sequence: CASSLVQGGIETQYF.

The chain joins TRBV11-2 to TRBJ2-1; D gene uncertain. The V end lost 0 bases, the J end lost 10 bases, and 10 bases lay between the germline ends. Per the germline V gene, CDR1 is SGHAT and CDR2 is FQNNGV. The CDR3 runs to 13 residues. The CDR3 DNA follows: TGTGCCAGCAGCTTAGATAGTGAACGGGAGCAGTTCTTC. Protein product: CASSLDSEREQFF.

This clone was seen more than once but under ten times. CDR3 nucleotides: TGTGCCACCGAGGTGAGGCCATCCGGGGAGCTGTTTTTT. Its translation: CATEVRPSGELFF. The chain combines TRBV6-1 with TRBJ2-2; D call uncertain. V dropped 10 bases and J dropped 6 bases, with 15 bases sitting between them. This CDR3 is built from 13 residues. The germline gives CDR1 MNHNS, CDR2 SASEGT.

V gene TRBV19 combines with J gene TRBJ2-1; D unresolved. This CDR3 comprises 13 residues. The V end was cut by 8 bases, the J end by 6 bases, with 14 bases between. Germline V gene data show CDR1 as LNHDA and CDR2 as SQIVND (reference sequence). The CDR3 nucleotides read TGTGCCAGTTCCGGATTCGGTGGCAATGAGCAGTTCTTC. It encodes CASSGFGGNEQFF.

This chain connects TRBV10-1 to TRBJ2-3; 7 bases line up with TRBD1. The CDR3 loop spans 15 amino acids. The V segment lost 6 bases and the J segment 0 bases; nucleotides outside the gene matches: 6. CDR1 and CDR2 (germline): WNHNN, SYGVQD (reference sequence). This chain's CDR3 is CASSRDSYSTDTQYF. CDR3 DNA: TGCGCCAGCAGCCGGGACAGCTATAGCACAGATACGCAGTATTTT.

J is TRBJ2-4 and V is TRBV5-1, with TRBD1 matching 10 bases. V gave up 6 bases and J gave up 5 bases; unmatched junction bases: 2. Germline-derived CDR1 and CDR2 are SGHRS and YFSETQ. The CDR3 loop spans 13 amino acids. The CDR3 nucleotides read TGCGCCAGCAAGACAGGGGGCGAAAACATTCAGTACTTC. Its translation: CASKTGGENIQYF.

This chain connects TRBV2 to TRBJ1-6; no reliable D call. With 5 bases removed from V and 4 bases from J, the gap between germline ends came to 9 bases. The CDR3 runs to 14 residues. The germline CDR1 and CDR2 sequences are SNHLY and FYNNEI. CDR3 in amino acids: CASSTTGYNSPLHF. CDR3 coding DNA: TGTGCCAGCAGTACGACCGGATATAATTCACCCCTCCACTTT. The variable domain in full, completed from reference TRBV2 and TRBJ1-6, reads EPEVTQTPSHQVTQMGQEVILRCVPISNHLYFYWYRQILGQKVEFLVSFYNNEISEKSEIFDDQFSVERPDGSNFTLKIRSTKLEDSAMYFCASSTTGYNSPLHFGNGTRLTVT.

V usage is TRBV7-9 and J usage is TRBJ2-7; D unclear. The CDR3 runs 12 residues. The germline V and J ends were trimmed by 5 bases and 6 bases, with 11 bases remaining between them. Germline lookup yields CDR1 SEHNR and CDR2 FQNEAQ (reference sequence). This CDR3 reads CASSATPVEQYF. In DNA form, the CDR3 reads TGTGCCAGCAGCGCAACCCCAGTCGAGCAGTACTTC.

V usage is TRBV5-1 and J usage is TRBJ1-1, with 8 bases aligning to TRBD1. The CDR3 consists of 15 residues. The V and J ends lost 3 bases and 5 bases, in that order; junction bases with no gene match: 9. Per the germline V gene, CDR1 is SGHRS and CDR2 is YFSETQ. The CDR3 is CASSYVGQGGTEAFF. The CDR3 DNA sequence: TGCGCCAGCAGCTACGTCGGACAGGGTGGTACTGAAGCTTTCTTT.

The rearrangement uses TRBV2 and TRBJ1-1, with 8 nucleotides matching TRBD1. CDR3 length equals 12 residues. The V segment lost 4 bases and the J segment 7 bases; nucleotides outside the gene matches: 2. CDR1 and CDR2 (germline): SNHLY, FYNNEI. For the CDR3, the DNA is TGTGCCAGCAGTGGACAGGGGTATGAAGCTTTCTTT. Protein: CASSGQGYEAFF.

The genes are TRBV18 and TRBJ2-3; weak D call: TRBD2 (5 bases). With 7 bases removed from V and 0 bases from J, the gap between germline ends came to 8 bases. The CDR3 is 13 residues long. CDR1 is KGHSH and CDR2 is LQKENI in the germline V gene. Here the CDR3 reads CASYPGSTDTQYF. The CDR3 bases are TGTGCCAGCTACCCGGGAAGCACAGATACGCAGTATTTT.

V and J are TRBV5-1 and TRBJ2-7, with TRBD1 identical over 7 bases. V was clipped by 2 bases and J by 5 bases; unmatched bases: 7. The CDR3 consists of 14 residues. From germline, CDR1 is SGHRS and CDR2 YFSETQ. In nucleotides, the CDR3 is TGCGCCAGCAGCTTTGAGGGGGCGAAGGACGAGCAGTACTTC. Its translation: CASSFEGAKDEQYF.